These 30 T cell receptor beta chains share one sample of origin, sequenced in a study of blood T cell repertoires in COVID-19. Profiling relied on immunoSEQ multiplex PCR, and the TCRdb table lists in-frame clones only, not all of them. The data show roughly 230,000 clones, around 81% seen once. The sample consisted of PBMCs or T cells enriched from blood (not recorded which). These receptors were taken from a man aged 50 to 59 who had recovered from COVID-19.

The gene calls are TRBV3-1 (or the pseudogene TRBV3-2) and TRBJ2-7; D unresolved. The CDR3 length is 17 residues. V was clipped by 4 bases and J by 2 bases, with 21 bases between them. Germline V gives CDR1 LGHDT, CDR2 YNNKEL (reference sequence). For the CDR3, the DNA is TGTGCCAGCAGCCTCGCCCCCAGAATCCGCACCACCTACGAGCAGTACTTC. Protein sequence: CASSLAPRIRTTYEQYF.

The genes are TRBV19 and TRBJ1-3; D perhaps matches TRBD1 (6 bases). The CDR3 is 14 amino acids. Trimming took 7 bases from V and 4 from J, leaving 14 bases between them. The germline V gene encodes CDR1 LNHDA and CDR2 SQIVND (reference sequence). CDR3 bases: TGTGCCAGTACCCTAACAGGGACAGGAAACACCATATATTTT. This gives the protein CASTLTGTGNTIYF.

The gene calls are TRBV30 and TRBJ1-2, with 8 bases matching TRBD1. From germline, CDR1 is GTSNPN and CDR2 SVGIG (reference sequence). The CDR3 totals 14 residues. V was pared by 3 bases and J by 2 bases, with 5 bases of the junction left unmatched. The CDR3 bases are TGTGCCTGGAGCGAGAACAGGGGGAACTATGGCTACACCTTC. Encoded protein: CAWSENRGNYGYTF.

The CDR3 DNA sequence: TGTGCCAGTAGTCTAGCAGGTGAAGCTTTCTTT. This gives the protein CASSLAGEAFF. The chain is built from TRBV3-1 (or the pseudogene TRBV3-2) and TRBJ1-1; D remains ambiguous. Germline V gene sequence: CDR1 LGHDT, CDR2 YNNKEL (reference sequence). Trimming stripped 9 bases from V and 7 bases from J, with 12 bases between. This CDR3 is built from 11 residues.

This clone was recorded only once. In nucleotides, the CDR3 is TGTGCCAGCAGTCGATCCCAGGGGCTTGAGCAGTTCTTC. Protein product: CASSRSQGLEQFF. The chain joins TRBV28 to TRBJ2-1; D may be TRBD1 (6 bases). Germline V lookup: CDR1 MDHEN, CDR2 SYDVKM. The CDR3 contains 13 residues. V was shortened by 5 bases and J by 9 bases, with 14 bases between the two germline ends.

This clone appeared a single time. The rearrangement uses TRBV5-1 and TRBJ1-1, with D perhaps TRBD1 (5 bases). The V gene's germline CDR1 is SGHRS and CDR2 YFSETQ. Deletions cut 6 bases from V and 7 bases from J, with 16 bases between. This CDR3 comprises 13 residues. CDR3 residues: CASTRTPGYEAFF. The CDR3 bases are TGCGCCAGCACCCGGACACCAGGGTATGAAGCTTTCTTT.

A note on this clone: This sample includes further DNA sequences coding for the same CDR3. The V and J genes are TRBV5-1 and TRBJ1-5; TRBD1 matches at 11 bases. J was trimmed by 4 bases and V by 4 bases; bases with no gene match: 4. The CDR3 covers 15 residues. In germline, CDR1 is SGHRS, CDR2 YFSETQ. CDR3 DNA sequence: TGCGCCAGCAGCCCGGGACAGGGGGATAATCAGCCCCAGCATTTT. It specifies CASSPGQGDNQPQHF.

The chain has TRBV5-1 and TRBJ2-5, with TRBD1 identical over 8 bases. CDR3 length: 15 amino acids. V was clipped by 5 bases and J by 0 bases; unmatched bases: 6. The germline V gene has CDR1 SGHRS and CDR2 YFSETQ. CDR3 residues: CASRGQGANQETQYF. The CDR3, as DNA: TGCGCCAGCAGGGGGCAGGGGGCAAACCAAGAGACCCAGTACTTC.

The chain joins TRBV10-2 to TRBJ2-7; 11 bases fit TRBD1. This CDR3 spans 15 amino acids. Germline-derived CDR1 and CDR2 are WSHSY and SAAADI. V trimming: 4 bases; J trimming: 5 bases; junction bases outside the gene matches: 7. Here the CDR3 reads CASSALGQGANEQYF. The CDR3 coding sequence is TGCGCCAGCAGTGCCCTCGGACAGGGGGCAAACGAGCAGTACTTC.

This clone has just a few counts. The genes are TRBV20-1 and TRBJ2-3; no definite D call. With 3 bases removed from V and 1 base from J, the gap between germline ends came to 8 bases. The CDR3 loop spans 13 amino acids. Germline lookup yields CDR1 DFQATT and CDR2 SNEGSKA (reference sequence). The CDR3 loop is CSASWRRTDTQYF. The CDR3 nucleotides are TGCAGTGCTAGTTGGCGGCGCACAGATACGCAGTATTTT.

V gene TRBV5-1 combines with J gene TRBJ2-5; no reliable D call. The germline V gene has CDR1 SGHRS and CDR2 YFSETQ. Trimming took 0 bases from V and 4 from J, leaving 13 bases between them. The CDR3 consists of 15 residues. The CDR3 sequence is CASSLGNVRGETQYF. Written as DNA, the CDR3 is TGCGCCAGCAGCTTGGGGAATGTAAGAGGAGAGACCCAGTACTTC. Complete variable domain (other parts from reference TRBV5-1 and TRBJ2-5): KAGVTQTPRYLIKTRGQQVTLSCSPISGHRSVSWYQQTPGQGLQFLFEYFSETQRNKGNFPGRFSGRQFSNSRSEMNVSTLELGDSALYLCASSLGNVRGETQYFGPGTRLLVL.

The chain carries TRBV27 and TRBJ2-5; TRBD2 aligns across 9 bases. In germline, CDR1 is MNHEY, CDR2 SMNVEV (reference sequence). The CDR3 is made up of 15 amino acids. The trim removed 3 bases at V and 4 bases at J, leaving 6 bases unmatched. CDR3 protein: CASSFLAGGRETQYF. The CDR3 DNA reads as TGTGCCAGCAGTTTCCTTGCGGGAGGGCGAGAGACCCAGTACTTC.

The chain combines TRBV28 with TRBJ2-7; D is unclear. Germline V gene sequence: CDR1 MDHEN, CDR2 SYDVKM. V was trimmed by 7 bases and J by 6 bases, leaving 19 bases between them. The CDR3 is 14 amino acids. CDR3 coding DNA: TGTGCCAGCACTACGTGGTATATCGGGTCCGAGCAGTACTTC. Translation: CASTTWYIGSEQYF.

This chain links TRBV27 with TRBJ2-7; tentative D call: TRBD1 (8 bases). V was clipped by 0 bases and J by 4 bases, with 16 bases between them. The CDR3 runs 16 residues. Germline V gives CDR1 MNHEY, CDR2 SMNVEV (reference sequence). DNA for the CDR3: TGTGCCAGCAGTTTATCCGGACAGGGAGGGTTTTACGAGCAGTACTTC. This translates into CASSLSGQGGFYEQYF.

The gene calls are TRBV19 and TRBJ1-1; D remains unclear. Germline values: CDR1 LNHDA, CDR2 SQIVND (reference sequence). This CDR3 is built from 14 residues. V was shortened by 3 bases and J by 2 bases, with 10 bases between the two germline ends. CDR3 nucleotide sequence: TGTGCCAGTAGTATTTCCGGGAGTAACACTGAAGCTTTCTTT. The encoded protein is CASSISGSNTEAFF.

The V and J genes are TRBV27 and TRBJ2-1, with 12 bases that match TRBD2. V was pared by 5 bases and J by 8 bases, with 10 bases of the junction left unmatched. This CDR3 comprises 16 residues. Germline CDR1 is MNHEY and CDR2 is SMNVEV (reference sequence). The CDR3 sequence is CASSARLAGVEHEQFF. The CDR3 bases are TGTGCCAGCAGTGCCAGACTAGCGGGAGTGGAACATGAGCAGTTCTTC.

The chain couples TRBV7-9 to TRBJ1-2; 11 bases agree with TRBD1. CDR3 length: 14 residues. After removal of 4 bases from V and 8 bases from J, the junction contained 6 bases not matched to a gene. Per the germline V gene, CDR1 is SEHNR and CDR2 is FQNEAQ (reference sequence). CDR3 in DNA: TGTGCCAGCAGCTCCCCGGACAGGGGGCAGGGCTACACCTTC. Residues: CASSSPDRGQGYTF.

The rearrangement links TRBV6-1 to TRBJ2-3, with TRBD2 matching over 8 bases. Trimming took 3 bases from V and 1 from J; bases not matched to a gene: 3. CDR3 length: 15 amino acids. Germline V CDR1 and CDR2: MNHNS, SASEGT. DNA of the CDR3: TGTGCCAGCAGTGATAGCGGGGCTGGCACAGATACGCAGTATTTT. Its protein product is CASSDSGAGTDTQYF.

V usage is TRBV19 and J usage is TRBJ1-3; tentative D call: TRBD1 (6 bases). The CDR3 extends over 15 amino acids. Germline V gene sequence: CDR1 LNHDA, CDR2 SQIVND (reference sequence). The V end was cut by 5 bases, the J end by 0 bases, with 11 bases between. CDR3 residues: CASSSQGGSGNTIYF. CDR3 DNA: TGTGCCAGTAGTTCCCAAGGGGGCTCTGGAAACACCATATATTTT.

The chain couples TRBV10-3 to TRBJ1-4, with 7 bases lining up with TRBD1. Per germline, CDR1 ENHRY and CDR2 SYGVKD. Trimming cost V 5 bases and J 8 bases; bases outside gene matches: 8. The CDR3 has 14 amino acids. The CDR3 coding sequence is TGTGCCATCAGTCCCACAGGGGTTGGAGAAAAACTGTTTTTT. Amino acid sequence: CAISPTGVGEKLFF.

This chain uses TRBV5-6 with TRBJ2-7, with 7 bases matching TRBD2. With 4 bases clipped from V and 4 bases from J, the junction kept 8 bases outside the gene matches. The CDR3 is 14 residues long. From germline, CDR1 is SGHDT and CDR2 YYEEEE. CDR3: CASSPWSGTYEQYF. CDR3 DNA sequence: TGTGCCAGCAGCCCCTGGAGCGGGACTTACGAGCAGTACTTC.

This clone was counted once. V gene TRBV30 combines with J gene TRBJ1-1; 8 bases line up with TRBD1. V was pared by 0 bases and J by 1 base, with 4 bases of the junction left unmatched. The CDR3 extends over 15 amino acids. CDR1 GTSNPN and CDR2 SVGIG come from the germline V gene (reference sequence). CDR3 coding DNA: TGTGCCTGGAGTGTTAAAGGACAGGGGAACACTGAAGCTTTCTTT. Translation: CAWSVKGQGNTEAFF.

The J gene is TRBJ2-1, the V gene TRBV29-1; a weak D match, TRBD2 (6 bases). Trimming shortened V by 0 bases and J by 10 bases, and 13 bases separated the two germline ends. This CDR3 is built from 13 residues. Germline values: CDR1 SQVTM, CDR2 ANQGSEA. This CDR3 reads CSVEEGGVREQFF. The CDR3 DNA reads TGCAGCGTTGAAGAAGGAGGGGTTAGGGAGCAGTTCTTC.

The chain is built from TRBV5-1 and TRBJ2-7, with 7 bases aligning to TRBD1. There are 15 residues in the CDR3. In germline, CDR1 is SGHRS, CDR2 YFSETQ. After removal of 4 bases from V and 3 bases from J, the junction contained 10 bases not matched to a gene. The CDR3 spells CASSHPSGTDYEQYF. The CDR3, as DNA: TGCGCCAGCAGCCACCCTTCCGGGACAGACTACGAGCAGTACTTC. Combining the CDR3 with reference TRBV5-1 and TRBJ2-7 gives the whole variable domain KAGVTQTPRYLIKTRGQQVTLSCSPISGHRSVSWYQQTPGQGLQFLFEYFSETQRNKGNFPGRFSGRQFSNSRSEMNVSTLELGDSALYLCASSHPSGTDYEQYFGPGTRLTVT.

Note on this clone: An end of the junction does not agree with germline; a read error may underlie this. The chain has TRBV19 and TRBJ1-6, with 7 nucleotides matching TRBD1. The CDR3 consists of 14 residues. CDR1 is LNHDA and CDR2 is SQIVND in the germline V gene (reference sequence). The CDR3 sequence is CASSQTGDNSPLHF. CDR3 coding DNA: TGTGCCAGTAGCCAAACAGGGGATAACTCACCCCTCCACTTT.

The rearrangement uses TRBV20-1 and TRBJ2-5, with 10 bases that match TRBD1. This CDR3 comprises 14 residues. The V gene end was trimmed by 3 bases and the J gene end by 5 bases; junction bases not matched to a gene: 6. Germline V gives CDR1 DFQATT, CDR2 SNEGSKA (reference sequence). The CDR3: CSASGTGVRETQYF. In nucleotides, the CDR3 is TGCAGTGCTAGTGGGACAGGGGTCCGGGAGACCCAGTACTTC.

In nucleotides, the CDR3 is TGTGCCAGTAGTTTCTGGGCGGGACAGGGGAGTGGTAATCAGCCCCAGCATTTT. It translates to CASSFWAGQGSGNQPQHF. This rearrangement joins TRBV19 to TRBJ1-5; TRBD1 matches at 10 bases. With V trimmed by 5 bases and J by 4 bases, 14 bases remained unmatched. Germline V gene data show CDR1 as LNHDA and CDR2 as SQIVND (reference sequence). CDR3 length: 18 amino acids. The full variable domain, rest sourced from reference TRBV19 and TRBJ1-5, is DGGITQSPKYLFRKEGQNVTLSCEQNLNHDAMYWYRQDPGQGLRLIYYSQIVNDFQKGDIAEGYSVSREKKESFPLTVTSAQKNPTAFYLCASSFWAGQGSGNQPQHFGDGTRLSIL.

The rearrangement uses TRBV7-2 and TRBJ2-1, with 9 bases matching TRBD2. CDR1 is SGHTA, CDR2 FQGNSA, per germline. The CDR3 sequence is 14 residues long. V dropped 2 bases and J dropped 10; count of bases not matched to a gene: 6. CDR3 DNA sequence: TGTGCCAGCAGCTTACCTAGCGGGGCGCAGGAGCAGTTCTTC. Protein product: CASSLPSGAQEQFF.

J is TRBJ2-1 and V is TRBV6-5; TRBD2 matches 8 bases. CDR1 is MNHEY, CDR2 SVGAGI, per germline. The J segment lost 5 bases and the V segment lost 2 bases, leaving 8 bases of the junction unmatched. The CDR3 spans 16 residues. In nucleotides, the CDR3 is TGTGCCAGCAGTTACATGCCTAGCGGGCGGAACAATGAGCAGTTCTTC. This gives the protein CASSYMPSGRNNEQFF.

This clone was detected a few times. The chain uses TRBV19 and TRBJ1-1; possibly TRBD1 for D (5 bases). The CDR3 is 16 amino acids. V gave up 6 bases and J gave up 4 bases, with 21 bases separating them. Germline V gene lookup returns CDR1 LNHDA and CDR2 SQIVND (reference sequence). The CDR3 DNA reads as TGTGCCAGTAGAGAGCGTTTGGGGCTAGGTAGCACTGAAGCTTTCTTT. Its translation is CASRERLGLGSTEAFF.